The 30 T cell receptor beta chains below come from one sample, sequenced in a study of response to subunit inactivated influenza vaccine. TCRdb re-called the RT-PCR reads through MiXCR, storing one row per CDR3 protein. The sample has roughly 500,000 distinct CDR3 sequences; approximately 16% are singletons. The sample in question was CD4+ T cells sorted from PBMCs, obtained around 25 months after vaccination. The receptors shown here come from a man aged 50 to 69 who received an inactivated influenza vaccine.

V gene TRBV18 combines with J gene TRBJ2-5; D remains unclear. The CDR3 runs 15 residues. The V and J ends lost 3 bases and 2 bases respectively, with 13 bases between them. Germline CDR1 is KGHSH and CDR2 is LQKENI. As DNA, the CDR3 is TGTGCCAGCTCACCGCGACATCTGGCGCAAGAGACCCAGTACTTC. Protein product: CASSPRHLAQETQYF.

This clonotype was seen more than once but under ten times. The V gene is TRBV20-1, the J gene TRBJ1-5; D not certain. From germline, CDR1 is DFQATT and CDR2 SNEGSKA (reference sequence). V gave up 3 bases and J gave up 2 bases, with 11 bases separating them. The CDR3 extends over 14 amino acids. The CDR3 here is CSASRERGNQPQHF. The DNA of the CDR3 is TGCAGTGCTAGCCGGGAAAGGGGCAATCAGCCCCAGCATTTT.

This clonotype was recorded many times. The chain couples TRBV5-5 to TRBJ2-6; no reliable D call. V was shortened by 4 bases and J by 1 base, with 6 bases between the two germline ends. CDR1 and CDR2 (germline): SGHKS, YYEKEE (reference sequence). The CDR3 extends over 14 amino acids. The CDR3 region is CASSRVSGANVLTF. The CDR3 coding sequence is TGTGCCAGCAGCCGGGTGTCTGGGGCCAACGTCCTGACTTTC.

The chain employs TRBV5-8 and TRBJ2-7, with 12 bases identical to TRBD1. Germline lookup yields CDR1 SGHTS and CDR2 YDEGEE. The CDR3 has 16 amino acids. J was trimmed by 6 bases and V by 2 bases; bases with no gene match: 9. CDR3 nucleotide sequence: TGTGCCAGCAGCTTACCCGGCCGGGACAGGGGGCCCGAGCAGTACTTC. Encoded protein: CASSLPGRDRGPEQYF.

The chain recombines TRBV20-1 with TRBJ1-2; D gene unclear. Germline assignment: CDR1 DFQATT and CDR2 SNEGSKA (reference sequence). This CDR3 comprises 13 residues. V was cut by 0 bases and J by 4 bases, with 9 bases left in between. This CDR3 is CSARDQVGYGYTF. CDR3 DNA sequence: TGCAGTGCTAGAGATCAGGTCGGCTATGGCTACACCTTC.

The chain couples TRBV12-3 or TRBV12-4 to TRBJ1-1, with D maybe TRBD1 (6 bases). CDR3 length: 16 residues. V gave up 4 bases and J gave up 4 bases, with 19 bases separating them. The CDR3 bases are TGTGCCAGCAGTTATACCCGTTCTACAGGGATCACTGAAGCTTTCTTT. Translated: CASSYTRSTGITEAFF.

The genes are TRBV20-1 and TRBJ2-2; TRBD1 matches 9 bases. Trimming took 0 bases from V and 4 from J; bases not matched to a gene: 9. The CDR3 length is 17 residues. Looked up from germline, CDR1 is DFQATT and CDR2 is SNEGSKA (reference sequence). The CDR3 nucleotides are TGCAGTGCTAGAGATTTGAGGGGACAGGGCGGCACCGGGGAGCTGTTTTTT. Its protein is CSARDLRGQGGTGELFF.

The rearrangement uses TRBV20-1 and TRBJ2-1, with TRBD2 matching 9 bases. The germline V gene has CDR1 DFQATT and CDR2 SNEGSKA (reference sequence). The V segment lost 6 bases and the J segment 4 bases; nucleotides outside the gene matches: 10. This CDR3 comprises 15 residues. This CDR3 reads CSAATGTSTYNEQFF. DNA for the CDR3: TGCAGTGCCGCAACCGGGACTAGCACATACAATGAGCAGTTCTTC.

The genes are TRBV6-2 or TRBV6-3 and TRBJ2-7; TRBD1 agrees at 8 bases. Trimming at V came to 6 bases and at J to 2 bases, leaving 6 bases not matched to a gene. From germline, CDR1 is MNHEY and CDR2 SVGEGT. The CDR3 is 14 amino acids. DNA of the CDR3: TGTGCCAGCAGATGGAGACAGGGGCCCTACGAGCAGTACTTC. Encoded protein: CASRWRQGPYEQYF.

About this clonotype: This could be a read error, since a much larger clone is one nucleotide away. The rearrangement uses TRBV7-2 and TRBJ1-2; D unresolved. V was cut by 0 bases and J by 4 bases, with 6 bases left in between. This CDR3 region has 13 residues. Per the germline V gene, CDR1 is SGHTA and CDR2 is FQGNSA. The CDR3 loop is CASSLAGIYGYTF. As DNA, the CDR3 is TGTGCCAGCAGCTTAGCAGGGATCTATGGCTACACCTTC. The full variable domain, rest sourced from reference TRBV7-2 and TRBJ1-2, is GAGVSQSPSNKVTEKGKDVELRCDPISGHTALYWYRQSLGQGLEFLIYFQGNSAPDKSGLPSDRFSAERTGGSVSTLTIQRTQQEDSAVYLCASSLAGIYGYTFGSGTRLTVV.

At least ten counts were recorded for this clonotype. This sequence joins TRBV5-1 and TRBJ2-3, with TRBD2 identical over 10 bases. V shed 2 bases, J shed 0 bases, and the junction held 12 bases outside the gene matches. Germline loops: CDR1 SGHRS, CDR2 YFSETQ. The CDR3 has 19 residues. DNA of the CDR3: TGCGCCAGCAGCTTACTAGCGGGGAACAACATTCAAAGCACAGATACGCAGTATTTT. Translation: CASSLLAGNNIQSTDTQYF.

There are a few counts of this clonotype. The rearrangement links TRBV10-3 to TRBJ2-3; 7 bases are a match to TRBD2. V shed 8 bases and J 0 bases; nucleotides not matched to a gene: 5. The CDR3 contains 14 residues. Germline V gene sequence: CDR1 ENHRY, CDR2 SYGVKD. As DNA, the CDR3 is TGTGCCATCCGCGCTAGCGGAAGCACAGATACGCAGTATTTT. It encodes CAIRASGSTDTQYF.

In its sample, this clonotype was seen a few times. The J gene is TRBJ1-3, the V gene TRBV28; 9 bases line up with TRBD1. The germline V gene encodes CDR1 MDHEN and CDR2 SYDVKM. Trimming cost V 1 base and J 0 bases; bases outside gene matches: 1. The CDR3 runs to 16 residues. The CDR3 loop is CASSLYRGPSGNTIYF. The CDR3 DNA reads TGTGCCAGCAGTTTATACAGGGGGCCCTCTGGAAACACCATATATTTT.

In this sample, this clonotype turned up a few times. This chain connects TRBV24-1 to TRBJ2-2, with 8 bases lining up with TRBD1. The ends lost 12 bases at V and 5 bases at J; junction bases unmatched: 13. The CDR3 contains 15 residues. Germline V CDR1 and CDR2: KGHDR, SFDVKD. The CDR3 bases are TGTGCCGGTGAGGGGAGACAGGGGAGGACCGGGGAGCTGTTTTTT. This codes for CAGEGRQGRTGELFF.

The rearrangement links TRBV20-1 to TRBJ1-2; 8 bases align to TRBD1. The ends lost 1 base at V and 4 bases at J; junction bases unmatched: 5. This CDR3 has 14 residues. In germline, CDR1 is DFQATT, CDR2 SNEGSKA (reference sequence). The CDR3 reads CSARADRGGYGYTF. The CDR3 DNA reads TGCAGTGCTAGAGCAGACAGGGGCGGCTATGGCTACACCTTC.

The V call is TRBV5-1, the J call TRBJ1-4; the D gene is possibly TRBD1 (6 bases). The CDR3 is 14 residues long. The V and J ends lost 4 bases and 6 bases respectively, with 13 bases between them. Germline CDR1 reads SGHRS; CDR2 reads YFSETQ. The CDR3 is CASSRQAADEKLFF. CDR3 DNA sequence: TGCGCCAGCAGCAGACAGGCGGCGGATGAAAAACTGTTTTTT.

A few counts support this clonotype. This rearrangement joins TRBV10-3 to TRBJ2-3; D gene ambiguous. The CDR3 runs to 16 residues. Germline loops: CDR1 ENHRY, CDR2 SYGVKD. V dropped 5 bases and J dropped 0 bases, with 15 bases sitting between them. The CDR3 region has the DNA TGTGCCATCAGTCAGCGAGACTCCTCTAGCACAGATACGCAGTATTTT. As protein: CAISQRDSSSTDTQYF.

This clonotype was found a few times. The chain couples TRBV5-5 to TRBJ1-5, with 12 bases matching TRBD1. From germline, CDR1 is SGHKS and CDR2 YYEKEE (reference sequence). The CDR3 loop spans 15 amino acids. V shed 3 bases and J 6 bases; nucleotides not matched to a gene: 4. CDR3 sequence (DNA): TGTGCCAGCAGCTGGGGACAGGGGGCTGGTCAGCCCCAGCATTTT. Its protein is CASSWGQGAGQPQHF. The complete variable domain, with remaining parts taken from reference TRBV5-5 and TRBJ1-5, reads DAGVTQSPTHLIKTRGQQVTLRCSPISGHKSVSWYQQVLGQGPQFIFQYYEKEERGRGNFPDRFSARQFPNYSSELNVNALLLGDSALYLCASSWGQGAGQPQHFGDGTRLSIL.

This clonotype has a handful of counts. The chain carries TRBV12-3 or TRBV12-4 and TRBJ1-5, with D uncertain. V gave up 4 bases and J gave up 6 bases, with 7 bases separating them. This CDR3 has 12 residues. CDR3 in amino acids: CASSSSFQPQHF. CDR3 nucleotide sequence: TGTGCCAGCAGTTCGAGCTTTCAGCCCCAGCATTTT.

The chain employs TRBV7-2 and TRBJ1-2; TRBD1 aligns across 7 bases. V dropped 5 bases and J dropped 8; count of bases not matched to a gene: 11. The CDR3 extends over 14 amino acids. CDR1 is SGHTA, CDR2 FQGNSA, per germline. DNA of the CDR3: TGTGCCAGCAGCCCCGGGACAGCCTTCAAAGGCTACACCTTC. Translation: CASSPGTAFKGYTF.

A few counts support this clonotype. The chain couples TRBV15 to TRBJ1-2; D is unclear. Trimming stripped 0 bases from V and 7 bases from J, with 12 bases between. Germline V gene data show CDR1 as LNHNV and CDR2 as YYDKDF (reference sequence). The CDR3 covers 14 residues. For the CDR3, the DNA is TGTGCCACCAGCAGAGATCTAGGGAGAGTTGGCTACACCTTC. Amino acids: CATSRDLGRVGYTF. The complete variable domain, with remaining parts taken from reference TRBV15 and TRBJ1-2, reads DAMVIQNPRYQVTQFGKPVTLSCSQTLNHNVMYWYQQKSSQAPKLLFHYYDKDFNNEADTPDNFQSRRPNTSFCFLDIRSPGLGDTAMYLCATSRDLGRVGYTFGSGTRLTVV.

This clonotype was counted a few times. The V call is TRBV7-9, the J call TRBJ2-3; the D gene is possibly TRBD2 (5 bases). Germline loops: CDR1 SEHNR, CDR2 FQNEAQ (reference sequence). The CDR3 covers 15 residues. The germline V and J ends were trimmed by 5 bases and 2 bases, with 14 bases remaining between them. The CDR3 nucleotides read TGTGCCAGCAGCCGTTGGGCGGGTGACACAGATACGCAGTATTTT. As protein: CASSRWAGDTDTQYF.

Concerning this clonotype: A much larger clone lies a single base off, so this may be a read error. CDR3 protein: CASRGQVAYNEQFF. DNA for the CDR3: TGTGCCAGCAGAGGACAGGTGGCCTACAATGAGCAGTTCTTC. The gene calls are TRBV7-9 and TRBJ2-1; 7 bases align to TRBD1. The V and J ends lost 6 bases and 2 bases, in that order; junction bases with no gene match: 4. The CDR3 has 14 residues. Germline CDR1 SEHNR, CDR2 FQNEAQ (reference sequence). The full variable domain, rest sourced from reference TRBV7-9 and TRBJ2-1, is DTGVSQNPRHKITKRGQNVTFRCDPISEHNRLYWYRQTLGQGPEFLTYFQNEAQLEKSRLLSDRFSAERPKGSFSTLEIQRTEQGDSAMYLCASRGQVAYNEQFFGPGTRLTVL.

This clonotype has only a few counts. This chain links TRBV7-2 with TRBJ1-1; 8 positions match TRBD1. The CDR3 has 15 amino acids. Germline CDR1 SGHTA, CDR2 FQGNSA. The J segment lost 2 bases and the V segment lost 5 bases, leaving 7 bases of the junction unmatched. The CDR3 DNA is TGTGCCAGCAGCCCAGGACAGGGTCATAACACTGAAGCTTTCTTT. Its protein product is CASSPGQGHNTEAFF.

The CDR3 bases are TGTGCCAGCAGCTTACAGGGAGTCACCGGGGAGCTGTTTTTT. Encoded protein: CASSLQGVTGELFF. The V gene is TRBV7-6, the J gene TRBJ2-2; D possibly matches TRBD1 or TRBD2 (5 bases each). V was clipped by 2 bases and J by 4 bases, with 8 bases between them. Germline V lookup: CDR1 SGHVS, CDR2 FNYEAQ. The CDR3 loop spans 14 amino acids.

The rearrangement links TRBV12-3 or TRBV12-4 to TRBJ2-1; D might be TRBD2 (6 bases). This CDR3 spans 13 amino acids. Trimming took 7 bases from V and 7 from J, leaving 14 bases between them. The CDR3 sequence is CASTRDSSNEQFF. CDR3 bases: TGTGCCAGCACCCGGGACTCCTCGAATGAGCAGTTCTTC.

The sample holds a few counts of this clonotype. This chain links TRBV7-9 with TRBJ2-1; perhaps TRBD2 as D (5 bases). Trimming pared 5 bases from V and 9 bases from J, leaving 11 bases between. CDR1 and CDR2 from the germline V gene are SEHNR and FQNEAQ (reference sequence). There are 12 residues in the CDR3. The CDR3 DNA is TGTGCCAGCAGCCTTCTAGCCCGTGAGCAGTTCTTC. Its translation is CASSLLAREQFF. Using reference TRBV7-9 and TRBJ2-1 for the parts outside the CDR3, the full variable domain is DTGVSQNPRHKITKRGQNVTFRCDPISEHNRLYWYRQTLGQGPEFLTYFQNEAQLEKSRLLSDRFSAERPKGSFSTLEIQRTEQGDSAMYLCASSLLAREQFFGPGTRLTVL.

The CDR3 DNA reads as TGTGCCAGCAGCTTATATGACAGAAACATTCAGTACTTC. As protein: CASSLYDRNIQYF. The chain is built from TRBV7-8 and TRBJ2-4; D possibly corresponds to TRBD1 (5 bases). The CDR3 is 13 amino acids. Germline values: CDR1 SGHVS, CDR2 FQNEAQ. The V end lost 2 bases, the J end lost 6 bases, and 8 bases lay between the germline ends.

The chain carries TRBV12-3 or TRBV12-4 and TRBJ1-2; D is ambiguous. V was trimmed by 5 bases and J by 9 bases, leaving 16 bases between them. CDR3 size: 13 residues. As DNA, the CDR3 is TGTGCCAGCAGTCTCACAAGGGAGGGCAGCTACACCTTC. This encodes CASSLTREGSYTF.

The chain has TRBV3-1 and TRBJ1-2; D is undetermined. Trimming took off 1 base at V and 3 bases at J, with 15 bases between the two ends. The CDR3 totals 16 residues. The germline V gene encodes CDR1 LGHDT and CDR2 YNNKEL (reference sequence). The CDR3 here is CASSQAVFAADYGYTF. In DNA form, the CDR3 reads TGTGCCAGCAGCCAAGCGGTTTTTGCAGCGGACTATGGCTACACCTTC.